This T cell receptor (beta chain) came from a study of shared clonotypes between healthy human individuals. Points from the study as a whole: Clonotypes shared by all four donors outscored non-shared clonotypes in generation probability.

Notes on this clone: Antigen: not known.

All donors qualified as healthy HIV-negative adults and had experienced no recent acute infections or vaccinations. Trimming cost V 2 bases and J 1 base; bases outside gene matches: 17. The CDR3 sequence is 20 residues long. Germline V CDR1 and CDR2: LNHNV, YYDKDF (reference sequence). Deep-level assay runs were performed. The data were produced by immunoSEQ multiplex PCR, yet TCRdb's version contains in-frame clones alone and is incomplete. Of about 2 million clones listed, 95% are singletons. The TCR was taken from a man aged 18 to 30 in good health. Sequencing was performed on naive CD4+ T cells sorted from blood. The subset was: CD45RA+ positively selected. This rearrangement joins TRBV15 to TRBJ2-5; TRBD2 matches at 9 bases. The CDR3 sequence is CATSRNTGTSSRGAQETQYF. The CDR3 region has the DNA TGTGCCACCAGCAGAAATACCGGGACTAGCAGCAGAGGGGCCCAAGAGACCCAGTACTTC.